The TCR beta chain under discussion was sequenced for a study of cytomegalovirus exposure and HLA in healthy donors. As regards this clone: The antigen is not known.

Overall study results and limits: Available immune exposure information was restricted to CMV serostatus only.

PCR amplification relied on 60 Vbeta primers (plus 13 Jbeta primers). The assay was immunoSEQ multiplex PCR, and TCRdb's table has in-frame clones only and misses some. The sample comprises about 69,000 clones, just under 70% of which are singletons, and roughly 11% rests with the top ten. The sequenced material came from PBMCs. The receptor's source is a woman in her 30s in good health and CMV-seronegative.

The DNA for the CDR3 is TGTGCCACCAGTGCCCTAGTTGGGGGCGGCACAGATACGCAGTATTTT. This codes for CATSALVGGGTDTQYF. This rearrangement joins TRBV15 to TRBJ2-3, with D maybe TRBD1 (6 bases). The CDR3 spans 16 residues. Trimming shortened V by 6 bases and J by 1 base, and 17 bases separated the two germline ends. Looked up from germline, CDR1 is LNHNV and CDR2 is YYDKDF (reference sequence). Full variable domain (missing parts from reference TRBV15 and TRBJ2-3): DAMVIQNPRYQVTQFGKPVTLSCSQTLNHNVMYWYQQKSSQAPKLLFHYYDKDFNNEADTPDNFQSRRPNTSFCFLDIRSPGLGDTAMYLCATSALVGGGTDTQYFGPGTRLTVL.